These 28 T cell receptor beta chains share one sample of origin, sequenced in a study of post-analysis software for immune sequencing data. Unique molecular identifiers had been added to the TCR beta cDNA libraries. One entry per CDR3 protein, called by TCRdb with MiXCR from the PCR reads. The sample carries 750,000 to 950,000 distinct CDR3 sequences, roughly 50% recorded once. These receptors' antigens are unknown. Whole-study findings and limits: There were roughly five TRBV segments more frequent in patients than controls, and TRBV5-6, TRBV5-1 and TRBV20-1 were among them.

Sequences were obtained from blood. The receptors derive from a girl between 10 and 17 years old with multiple sclerosis.

Of note for this clonotype: Relative to the germline gene, one junction end is altered; a read error may explain this. The chain carries TRBV14 and TRBJ2-2; D is uncertain. In germline, CDR1 is SGHDN, CDR2 FVKESK. The CDR3 length is 16 residues. The CDR3 nucleotides are TGTGTCAGCAGCCAAGAAGGACGGGCCCTAAACGGGGAGCTGTTTTTT. This codes for CVSSQEGRALNGELFF.

This clonotype has only a few counts. This chain links TRBV3-1 with TRBJ1-5; D is ambiguous. This CDR3 is 13 amino acids long. Trimming took 3 bases from V and 5 from J, leaving 8 bases between them. The germline CDR1 and CDR2 sequences are LGHDT and YNNKEL (reference sequence). CDR3 nucleotide sequence: TGTGCCAGCAGCCATCGCGACGATCAGCCCCAGCATTTT. Protein sequence: CASSHRDDQPQHF. Filled out from reference TRBV3-1 and TRBJ1-5, the complete variable domain reads DTAVSQTPKYLVTQMGNDKSIKCEQNLGHDTMYWYKQDSKKFLKIMFSYNNKELIINETVPNRFSPKSPDKAHLNLHINSLELGDSAVYFCASSHRDDQPQHFGDGTRLSIL.

The chain links TRBV24-1 to TRBJ1-2; no firm D call. V was pared by 5 bases and J by 2 bases, with 11 bases between. The CDR3 contains 14 residues. The germline V gene encodes CDR1 KGHDR and CDR2 SFDVKD. CDR3 DNA sequence: TGTGCCACCAGTGGGGTCAGTTCGAACTATGGCTACACCTTC. Translation: CATSGVSSNYGYTF.

This clonotype has a handful of counts. The rearrangement uses TRBV12-3 or TRBV12-4 and TRBJ1-1; D is unresolved. Trimming took 4 bases from V and 0 from J, leaving 9 bases between them. The CDR3 runs to 14 residues. The CDR3 nucleotides read TGTGCCAGCAGTTCCTCGACCCTGAACACTGAAGCTTTCTTT. It codes for CASSSSTLNTEAFF.

The chain has TRBV12-5 and TRBJ2-2, with 9 bases matching TRBD1. J was trimmed by 15 bases and V by 4 bases; bases with no gene match: 6. The CDR3 runs 12 residues. CDR1 and CDR2 (germline): LGHNT, FRNRAP. In nucleotides, the CDR3 is TGTGCTAGTGGTTCCTCGGGACAGGGAATGTTTTTT. Its protein is CASGSSGQGMFF.

This clonotype was counted many times. CDR3 nucleotides: TGTGCCACCAGCAGAGATCAAGGGAGCTATGGCTACACCTTC. Translating it yields CATSRDQGSYGYTF. The chain links TRBV15 to TRBJ1-2, with D unresolved. The CDR3 extends over 14 amino acids. Trimming stripped 0 bases from V and 4 bases from J, with 9 bases between. Germline-derived CDR1 and CDR2 are LNHNV and YYDKDF (reference sequence).

This sequence joins TRBV2 and TRBJ2-1, with a weak D call TRBD2 (6 bases). This CDR3 is 14 amino acids long. Germline CDR1 is SNHLY and CDR2 is FYNNEI. V shed 7 bases and J shed 9 bases, with 19 bases lying between them. CDR3 coding DNA: TGTGCCAGCACCCAAGTGGGGGGAGATGGTGAGCAGTTCTTC. This translates into CASTQVGGDGEQFF.

The chain employs TRBV13 and TRBJ2-1; 13 bases line up with TRBD2. From germline, CDR1 is PRHDT and CDR2 FYEKMQ (reference sequence). After removal of 5 bases from V and 8 bases from J, the junction contained 9 bases not matched to a gene. The CDR3 consists of 16 residues. CDR3 bases: TGTGCCAGCAGCGTGGGACTAGCGGGGCCCCCGCATGAGCAGTTCTTC. It is translated as CASSVGLAGPPHEQFF.

A few counts support this clonotype. V and J are TRBV25-1 and TRBJ1-4, with D maybe TRBD1 (6 bases). The CDR3 has 15 amino acids. The germline gives CDR1 MGHDK, CDR2 SYGVNS. Trimming removed 2 bases at V and 7 bases at J, with 14 bases between. CDR3 bases: TGTGCCAGCAGTGAAATGGGGGGCTGGAGTGAAAAACTGTTTTTT. It translates to CASSEMGGWSEKLFF.

The chain carries TRBV11-2 and TRBJ2-4, with D unclear. This CDR3 is 15 amino acids long. Trimming took off 1 base at V and 1 base at J, with 8 bases between the two ends. Germline V gives CDR1 SGHAT, CDR2 FQNNGV. The CDR3 DNA is TGTGCCAGCAGCTTAGTTCGTGGGGCCAAAAACATTCAGTACTTC. Its protein is CASSLVRGAKNIQYF.

The V gene is TRBV20-1, the J gene TRBJ2-1; either TRBD1 or TRBD2 may supply D (5 bases each). The CDR3 is 14 amino acids. V was trimmed by 0 bases and J by 3 bases, leaving 9 bases between them. Germline CDR1 reads DFQATT; CDR2 reads SNEGSKA (reference sequence). The CDR3 loop is CSARDEGYYNEQFF. The DNA of the CDR3 is TGCAGTGCTAGAGATGAGGGGTACTACAATGAGCAGTTCTTC.

V and J are TRBV20-1 and TRBJ1-2, with D perhaps TRBD1 (6 bases). The V gene lost 2 bases and the J gene lost 5 bases, with 21 bases spanning the gap. CDR3 length: 16 amino acids. Germline V CDR1 and CDR2: DFQATT, SNEGSKA (reference sequence). CDR3 amino acids: CSARHPRPPDRYGYTF. The CDR3 nucleotides are TGCAGTGCTAGACACCCCCGGCCCCCGGACAGATATGGCTACACCTTC.

This clonotype was recorded a few times. J is TRBJ2-5 and V is TRBV12-3 or TRBV12-4, with 11 bases that match TRBD2. Trimming cost V 6 bases and J 11 bases; bases outside gene matches: 11. This CDR3 has 14 amino acids. The CDR3 here is CASSVAGGPNEQYF. CDR3 sequence (DNA): TGTGCCAGCAGCGTAGCGGGAGGGCCCAATGAGCAGTACTTC.

This clonotype was picked up a small number of times. The CDR3 reads CASSPPSGLAGSYEQYF. The CDR3 nucleotides read TGTGCCAGCAGTCCGCCTTCAGGACTAGCGGGATCCTACGAGCAGTACTTC. The chain is built from TRBV28 and TRBJ2-7; 12 bases are shared with TRBD2. The ends lost 5 bases at V and 1 base at J; junction bases unmatched: 9. From germline, CDR1 is MDHEN and CDR2 SYDVKM. This CDR3 region has 17 residues.

The chain combines TRBV15 with TRBJ2-7, with D perhaps assigned TRBD1 or TRBD2 (5 bases each). V shed 0 bases and J shed 2 bases, with 11 bases lying between them. Germline V gene data show CDR1 as LNHNV and CDR2 as YYDKDF (reference sequence). This CDR3 has 15 amino acids. CDR3 in DNA: TGTGCCACCAGCAGAGATCGATCGGGGCCCTACGAGCAGTACTTC. This translates into CATSRDRSGPYEQYF. Variable domain in full (rest from reference TRBV15 and TRBJ2-7): DAMVIQNPRYQVTQFGKPVTLSCSQTLNHNVMYWYQQKSSQAPKLLFHYYDKDFNNEADTPDNFQSRRPNTSFCFLDIRSPGLGDTAMYLCATSRDRSGPYEQYFGPGTRLTVT.

This chain connects TRBV10-3 to TRBJ2-1; D is possibly TRBD1 or TRBD2 (5 bases each). TRBJ2-7 matches the DNA end more closely, so the J call is doubtful. The CDR3 covers 13 residues. CDR1 and CDR2 from the germline V gene are ENHRY and SYGVKD. The CDR3 DNA is TGTGCCATCTCTGGGGACCCAGACTACGAGCAGTACTTC. This sequence encodes CAISGDPDYEQYF.

A few counts support this clonotype. The V call is TRBV12-3 or TRBV12-4, the J call TRBJ2-3; the D is unclear. V dropped 8 bases and J dropped 2 bases, with 8 bases sitting between them. The CDR3 spans 12 residues. The CDR3 DNA reads as TGTGCCAGCGGCGTCTCCACAGATACGCAGTATTTT. Translating it yields CASGVSTDTQYF.

The chain has TRBV7-9 and TRBJ2-3; TRBD2 aligns across 11 bases. Germline CDR1 reads SEHNR; CDR2 reads FQNEAQ (reference sequence). The CDR3 totals 15 residues. The DNA for the CDR3 is TGTGCTACGGGGAGCCCACTAGCGGGGGCATTTACGCAGTATTTT. It is translated as CATGSPLAGAFTQYF.

The chain carries TRBV20-1 and TRBJ2-3; D remains ambiguous. Germline CDR1 reads DFQATT; CDR2 reads SNEGSKA (reference sequence). The CDR3 runs 13 residues. V dropped 1 base and J dropped 2 bases, with 7 bases sitting between them. CDR3 sequence reads: CSARGAYTDTQYF. CDR3 nucleotide sequence: TGCAGTGCTAGAGGTGCCTACACAGATACGCAGTATTTT.

This clonotype was detected a few times. The V call is TRBV6-2 or TRBV6-3, the J call TRBJ2-3; TRBD2 is a possible D gene (5 bases). V gave up 0 bases and J gave up 4 bases, with 14 bases separating them. Germline CDR1 reads MNHEY; CDR2 reads SVGEGT. CDR3 length: 16 amino acids. The CDR3 DNA reads as TGTGCCAGCAGTTACTCGTGGGAGACCTCACCAGATACGCAGTATTTT. Translation gives CASSYSWETSPDTQYF.

The rearrangement joins TRBV5-1 to TRBJ2-3, with TRBD2 identical over 10 bases. This CDR3 spans 17 amino acids. J lost 5 bases, V lost 3 bases, and 12 bases had no gene match. CDR1 is SGHRS, CDR2 YFSETQ, per germline. The CDR3 DNA reads as TGCGCCAGCAGCTACGGGGTAGCGGGAGGAAGTGGAGATACGCAGTATTTT. It specifies CASSYGVAGGSGDTQYF. Full variable domain (remainder filled in from reference TRBV5-1 and TRBJ2-3): KAGVTQTPRYLIKTRGQQVTLSCSPISGHRSVSWYQQTPGQGLQFLFEYFSETQRNKGNFPGRFSGRQFSNSRSEMNVSTLELGDSALYLCASSYGVAGGSGDTQYFGPGTRLTVL.

This sequence joins TRBV6-1 and TRBJ2-4; D possibly corresponds to TRBD1 (5 bases). V shed 2 bases and J shed 0 bases, with 11 bases lying between them. This CDR3 is 16 amino acids long. Per germline, CDR1 MNHNS and CDR2 SASEGT. The CDR3 coding sequence is TGTGCCAGCAGTGAAATTGCAGGGCTAGCCAAAAACATTCAGTACTTC. Amino acids: CASSEIAGLAKNIQYF.

Remarks on this clonotype: At one end the junction does not follow the germline gene, possibly because of a read error. J is TRBJ2-5 and V is TRBV20-1; possible D gene TRBD2, 6 bases. This CDR3 has 13 amino acids. CDR1 and CDR2 from the germline V gene are DFQATT and SNEGSKA (reference sequence). The CDR3 DNA reads TGCAGTGCTAATAGCGGACGACAAGGGACCCAGTACTTC. This sequence encodes CSANSGRQGTQYF.

This clonotype was detected only a few times. The V call is TRBV27, the J call TRBJ2-4; D uncertain. The J call is doubtful: the DNA matches TRBJ2-7 better. This CDR3 is 12 amino acids long. Germline-derived CDR1 and CDR2 are MNHEY and SMNVEV (reference sequence). The CDR3 loop is CASSSTPHEQYF. The CDR3 bases are TGTGCCAGCAGCTCGACCCCCCACGAGCAGTACTTC.

The V call is TRBV12-3 or TRBV12-4, the J call TRBJ2-5; D assignment may be TRBD1 or TRBD2 (5 bases each). V was pared by 6 bases and J by 0 bases, with 17 bases between. The CDR3 consists of 16 residues. The CDR3 nucleotides are TGTGCCAGCAGCCCCCTTGGGGGAGAACACCAAGAGACCCAGTACTTC. It codes for CASSPLGGEHQETQYF.

This clonotype was seen at least ten times. The chain recombines TRBV11-3 with TRBJ2-1, with TRBD2 identical over 11 bases. With V trimmed by 2 bases and J by 8 bases, 2 bases remained unmatched. The CDR3 totals 14 residues. Germline loops: CDR1 SGHNT, CDR2 YENEEA. In DNA, the CDR3 is TGTGCCAGCAGCTTACTAGCGGGAGGCGATGAGCAGTTCTTC. Its protein is CASSLLAGGDEQFF.

The rearrangement links TRBV2 to TRBJ2-7; no reliable D call. This CDR3 has 13 residues. Germline V CDR1 and CDR2: SNHLY, FYNNEI. Between the trimmed V and J ends, which lost 1 base and 11 bases, there was a span of 15 bases. In DNA form, the CDR3 reads TGTGCCAGCAGTGAAGAGTTTAAGGGAACGGAGTACTTC. It yields the protein CASSEEFKGTEYF.

This chain uses TRBV3-1 with TRBJ2-1; D is undetermined. There are 13 residues in the CDR3. The ends were cut back, 2 bases at V and 8 bases at J, with 10 bases in the middle. The germline V gene has CDR1 LGHDT and CDR2 YNNKEL (reference sequence). CDR3 loop: CASSQTTLHEQFF. The DNA for the CDR3 is TGTGCCAGCAGCCAAACTACCTTGCATGAGCAGTTCTTC.